A single TCR beta chain is shown here with its context. This sample is drawn from a study of blood T cell repertoires in COVID-19. Study context: Some COVID-19 samples were acute and others convalescent; all came from the United States, Italy and Spain.

Only in-frame clones appear in the TCRdb table, and some are missing; sequencing was by immunoSEQ multiplex PCR. The repertoire holds tens of thousands of clones, about 81% seen once, with about 4.1% in the top ten. Germline CDR1 and CDR2: MGHRA and YSYEKL. The CDR3 is made up of 16 amino acids. The trim removed 6 bases at V and 2 bases at J, leaving 10 bases unmatched. The chain links TRBV4-1 to TRBJ1-1; TRBD1 matches at 9 bases. This TCR came from a man between 50 and 59 years old with active COVID-19. Material: peripheral blood. The CDR3, as DNA: TGCGCCAGCAGTCATTCCTCGGACAGGGGCAACACTGAAGCTTTCTTT. It translates to CASSHSSDRGNTEAFF.